This is a list of T cell receptor beta chains from one sample in a study of tumour-infiltrating T cells in Burkitt lymphoma. Measured with immunoSEQ multiplex PCR; TCRdb has only the in-frame clones, and not every one. Counted here are about 3,900 clones, 11% to 15% occurring once; the ten biggest clones make up 21%. Sequencing used tumor tissue. Receptors originate from a human donor with Burkitt lymphoma. Both conserved end residues are trimmed from each CDR3. Fields, in order: V gene, J gene, CDR3 protein.

v_call: TRBV29-1; j_call: TRBJ2-5; cdr3_aa: SGTSGIRGTQY
v_call: TRBV4-2; j_call: TRBJ1-4; cdr3_aa: ASSLKPGLQVDEKLF
v_call: TRBV5-1; j_call: TRBJ2-3; cdr3_aa: ASSSTGGGDTQY
v_call: TRBV27; j_call: TRBJ2-7; cdr3_aa: ASSLTPNYEQY
v_call: TRBV30; j_call: TRBJ2-7; cdr3_aa: AWSTGGEVGYEQY
v_call: TRBV7-3; j_call: TRBJ2-3; cdr3_aa: ASSLTGADTQY
v_call: TRBV15; j_call: TRBJ2-1; cdr3_aa: ATSREASGGEKQF
v_call: TRBV15; j_call: TRBJ2-1; cdr3_aa: ATALGRTYNEQF
v_call: TRBV7-2; j_call: TRBJ1-3; cdr3_aa: ASSLVRSPGNTIY
v_call: TRBV11-2; j_call: TRBJ2-7; cdr3_aa: ASSPLDSYEQY
v_call: TRBV15; j_call: TRBJ1-4; cdr3_aa: ATSRGQGWSNEKLF
v_call: TRBV29-1; j_call: TRBJ1-3; cdr3_aa: SVEVSSGNTIY
v_call: TRBV5-1; j_call: TRBJ2-1; cdr3_aa: ASSLESGGYNEQF
v_call: TRBV5-4; j_call: TRBJ2-5; cdr3_aa: ASSLSRGRETQY
v_call: TRBV30; j_call: TRBJ1-1; cdr3_aa: AWSVPLSNEAF
v_call: TRBV28; j_call: TRBJ2-4; cdr3_aa: ASSTPRTTALTKNIQY
v_call: TRBV6-1; j_call: TRBJ1-2; cdr3_aa: ANFKALIYGYT